This T cell receptor (beta chain) was recorded in a study of T-cell reconstitution after alpha-beta-depleted transplantation in children. Study-level points and caveats: Recipient T cells and thymic progenitors that survived were the source of the high TCRbeta diversity seen at day 60 in some patients.

This clonotype was counted many times. Its specificity is unknown. An end of the junction does not agree with germline; a read error may underlie this. Construction of the TCRbeta library involved unique molecular identifiers. Using its own MiXCR run on the PCR reads, TCRdb lists one record per CDR3 protein. In the table there are 700,000 to 950,000 distinct CDR3 sequences, around 15% of which are singletons. The sequencing used PBMCs, mostly from graft donor cells, collected 360 days after TCRalphabeta/CD19-depleted stem cell transplant. The source is a male patient between 5 and 17 years old who had a stem cell transplant for acute lymphoblastic leukemia, so the T cells may come from the graft donor.

CDR3 bases: TGTGCCAGCAGCTTGGCGGGGGGCCGGGAGACCCAGTACTTC. Its protein is CASSLAGGRETQYF. The chain links TRBV5-1 to TRBJ2-5, with TRBD2 matching over 8 bases. The CDR3 runs 14 residues. Germline V gives CDR1 SGHRS, CDR2 YFSETQ.